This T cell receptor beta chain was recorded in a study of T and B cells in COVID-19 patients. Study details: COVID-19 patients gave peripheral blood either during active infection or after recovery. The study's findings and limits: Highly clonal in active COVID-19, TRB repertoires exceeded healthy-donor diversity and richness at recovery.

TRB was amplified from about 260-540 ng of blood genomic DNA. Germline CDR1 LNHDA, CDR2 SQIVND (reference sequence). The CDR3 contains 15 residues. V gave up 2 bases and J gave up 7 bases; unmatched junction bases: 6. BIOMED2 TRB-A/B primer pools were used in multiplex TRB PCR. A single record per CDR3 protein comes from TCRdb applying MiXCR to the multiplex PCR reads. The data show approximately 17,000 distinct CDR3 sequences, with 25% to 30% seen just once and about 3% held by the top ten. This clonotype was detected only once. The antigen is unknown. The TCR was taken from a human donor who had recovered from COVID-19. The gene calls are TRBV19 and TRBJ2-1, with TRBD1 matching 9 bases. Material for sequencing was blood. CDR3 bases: TGTGCCAGTAGTATAACGGGACAGGGAGGAAATGAGCAGTTCTTC. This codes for CASSITGQGGNEQFF.